This record looks at one T cell receptor (beta chain) sequence and its context. Its antigen remains unidentified. The protocol was immunoSEQ multiplex PCR, while the TCRdb copy is restricted to in-frame clones and leaves out a portion. Of roughly 16,000 clones listed, 92% are singletons. The sample belongs to a study of T cell repertoires in ileal Crohn's disease. Study-level background: Around 40% were active smokers at surgery; median disease duration was around 8 years. About half of patients got postoperative therapy: approximately twelve thiopurines, over 15 anti-TNF.

The germline V and J ends were trimmed by 5 bases and 6 bases, with 19 bases remaining between them. Germline-derived CDR1 and CDR2 are MNHEY and SMNVEV (reference sequence). CDR3 length: 15 residues. Time point indicated: inflamed ileum from the surgical specimen. Notes on the study in general: Compared with CD4 T cells, sorted CD8 cells carried more expanded clones.

What was sequenced was ileal tissue. The chain combines TRBV27 with TRBJ1-2; D is uncertain. The clonotype originates from an adult with Crohn's disease. The CDR3 spells CASSPSWGGFDGYTF. CDR3 nucleotide sequence: TGTGCCAGCAGTCCGAGCTGGGGAGGTTTCGATGGCTACACCTTC.